This TCR beta chain was obtained from a study of T cell responses to AZD1222 COVID-19 vaccine (dated by TCRdb to 2020 to 2023). Some background on the complete study: AZD1222 recipients whose second dose came at about 4 weeks and those whose second dose came at about 12 weeks were combined into one group, since spike-specific TCR depth and breadth did not differ between the two schedules. TCR sequencing covered some 240 trial participants: around 210 given two doses of AZD1222 and about 26 given two doses of MenACWY control vaccine. Enrollment into the trials was organized by age into subgroups of 18-55, 56-69 and 70-plus years, and those subgroups contained approximately 160, 26 and 62 TCR-sequenced participants, respectively.

A remark on this clone: The target of this receptor is not known. Base quality data are lacking; no much larger clone is found one base away.

Cut back by 4 bases and 3 bases, the V and J ends lie 3 bases apart. Including cysteine and phenylalanine, the CDR3 has 11 amino acids. The kept DNA is CDR3 alone, 33 bases in frame from the first base. Sequences SGHRS (CDR1) and YFSETQ (CDR2) are obtained from the germline V gene. The CDR3 regions of human TCRbeta chains were analyzed by immunosequencing. Concerning the study's data processing: TCRs in the repertoires were compared against a reference library of SARS-CoV-2-specific TCRs that had been generated with the MIRA antigen-specificity platform. Breadth meant the fraction of unique TCRs that were SARS-CoV-2-associated, whereas depth meant the fraction of total T cells that were SARS-CoV-2-associated. Each spike-specific TCR was assigned to its reactive spike region and to a CD4 or CD8 class using the MIRA data. Log10-transformed breadth and depth values were compared by one-way ANOVA with Sidak's multiple comparisons tests. Here the immuneACCESS table is served through TCRdb, limited to in-frame sequences with V and J called. Missing clones are a known gap in these copies; in checked studies unresolved V genes cover under half, and the rest lacks a known reason. V and J calls and clone size follow that table, whereas D and trimming were derived from the DNA. For this sample there are more than 110,000 clones; roughly nine tenths appear just once. The biggest ten clones account for 3.1% of the sample.

What the study reported, not specific to this receptor: Participants were mostly white British and included more females than males, and it was suggested by the authors that clonal diversity may have been underestimated. The 56-69-year group was small, and its depth increase did not reach significance, likely because of low power. Nearly half of unique spike-specific TCRs reportedly recognized epitopes outside regions mutated in the B.1.351 and B.1.1.7 variants. The vaccine-associated CD4 TCRs covered the entire spike protein, and the dominant responses fell in regions 160-218 and 743-854. No day 14 peak-response samples were available, so repertoires were characterized only after the peak T cell response. Conclusions about previously exposed vaccinees are limited because only five to seven AZD1222 recipients were SARS-CoV-2 seropositive at baseline. A significant rise in spike-specific TCR breadth and depth was observed after two AZD1222 doses relative to day 0 and relative to MenACWY recipients.

What this sample's time point label stands for: baseline before first vaccination. Samples from vaccinated people were obtained from the UK trials COV001 and COV002, which included a single-blind randomized controlled phase 2/3 trial of AZD1222 (ChAdOx1 nCoV-19) in healthy adults. For TCRbeta chain sequencing, PBMC samples were collected from trial participants at day 0 and at day 28 after the second dose. This chain is built from TRBV5-1 and TRBJ2-3, with the D segment identity uncertain. Here the sequenced sample was peripheral blood, taken on day 0 of AZD1222 vaccination. This clonotype originated in an adult in good health. The DNA sequence reads TGCGCCAGCAGCAGAACAGATACGCAGTATTTT. Its protein is CASSRTDTQYF.